This T cell receptor (beta chain) was documented in a study of T cell changes during pregnancy in multiple sclerosis. This CDR3 contains 12 residues. Per the germline V gene, CDR1 is SGDLS and CDR2 is YYNGEE. V was cut by 0 bases and J by 8 bases, with 8 bases left in between. Data came from immunoSEQ multiplex PCR; TCRdb stores just in-frame clones and leaves some out. The sample includes over 50,000 clones, just under 90% of them seen just once. The chain couples TRBV9 to TRBJ1-2; D might be TRBD1 (5 bases). The sequence was obtained from a human donor whose cells served as feeder cells for cultures in a pregnancy study. The sequenced sample was peripheral blood from another person, used as feeder cells. Here the CDR3 reads CASSVAGGGYTF. The CDR3 bases are TGTGCCAGCAGCGTAGCGGGGGGGGGCTACACCTTC.